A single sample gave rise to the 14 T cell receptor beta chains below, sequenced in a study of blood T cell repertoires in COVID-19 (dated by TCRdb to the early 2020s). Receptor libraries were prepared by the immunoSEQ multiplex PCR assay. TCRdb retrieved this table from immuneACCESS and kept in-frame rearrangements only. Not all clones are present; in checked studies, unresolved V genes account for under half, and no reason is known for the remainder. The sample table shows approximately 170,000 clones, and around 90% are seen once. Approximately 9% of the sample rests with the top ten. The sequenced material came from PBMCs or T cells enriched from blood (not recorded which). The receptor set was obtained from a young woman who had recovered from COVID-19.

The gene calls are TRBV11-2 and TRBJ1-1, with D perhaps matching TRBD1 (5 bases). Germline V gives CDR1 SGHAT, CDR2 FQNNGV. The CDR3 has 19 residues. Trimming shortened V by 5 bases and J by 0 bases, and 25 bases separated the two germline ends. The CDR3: CASSHLGGWGQPMNTEAFF. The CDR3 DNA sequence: TGTGCCAGCAGCCACCTAGGTGGGTGGGGCCAGCCCATGAACACTGAAGCTTTCTTT.

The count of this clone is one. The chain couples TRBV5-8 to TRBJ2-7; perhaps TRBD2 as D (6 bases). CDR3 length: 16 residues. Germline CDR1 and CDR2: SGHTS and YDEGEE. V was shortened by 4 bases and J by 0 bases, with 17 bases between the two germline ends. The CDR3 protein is CASSIRGSRFSYEQYF. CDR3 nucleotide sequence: TGTGCCAGCAGCATCCGGGGGAGCCGATTCTCCTACGAGCAGTACTTC.

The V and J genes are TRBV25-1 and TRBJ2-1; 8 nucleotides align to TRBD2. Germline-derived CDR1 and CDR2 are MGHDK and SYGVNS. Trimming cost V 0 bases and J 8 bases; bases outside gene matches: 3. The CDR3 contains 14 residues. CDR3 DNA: TGTGCCAGCAGTGAATATCGGGGGGGGGATGAGCAGTTCTTC. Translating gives CASSEYRGGDEQFF.

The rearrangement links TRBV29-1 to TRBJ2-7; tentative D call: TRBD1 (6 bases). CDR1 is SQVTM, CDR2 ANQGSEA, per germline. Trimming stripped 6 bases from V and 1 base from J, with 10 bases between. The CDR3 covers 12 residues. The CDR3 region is CSVRTGSYEQYF. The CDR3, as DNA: TGCAGCGTCCGAACAGGGTCCTACGAGCAGTACTTC.

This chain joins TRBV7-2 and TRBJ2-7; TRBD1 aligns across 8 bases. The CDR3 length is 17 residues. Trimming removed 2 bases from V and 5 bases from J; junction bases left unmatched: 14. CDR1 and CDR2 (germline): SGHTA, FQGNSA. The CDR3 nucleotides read TGTGCCAGCAGCTTATTCGGGATGAGGACAGGGACCAACGAGCAGTACTTC. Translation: CASSLFGMRTGTNEQYF.

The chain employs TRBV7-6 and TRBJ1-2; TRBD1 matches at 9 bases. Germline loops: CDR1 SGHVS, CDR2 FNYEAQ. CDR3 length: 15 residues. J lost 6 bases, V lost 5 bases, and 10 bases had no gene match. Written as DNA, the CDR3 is TGTGCCAGCAGCCCGCGGGACAGGGAGGAACATGGCTACACCTTC. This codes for CASSPRDREEHGYTF.

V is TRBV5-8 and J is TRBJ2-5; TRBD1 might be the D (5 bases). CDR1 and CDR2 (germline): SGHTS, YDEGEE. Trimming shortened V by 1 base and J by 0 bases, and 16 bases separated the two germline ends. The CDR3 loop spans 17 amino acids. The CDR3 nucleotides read TGTGCCAGCAGCTTGCCAGGCAGGGTCTCCTACCAAGAGACCCAGTACTTC. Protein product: CASSLPGRVSYQETQYF.

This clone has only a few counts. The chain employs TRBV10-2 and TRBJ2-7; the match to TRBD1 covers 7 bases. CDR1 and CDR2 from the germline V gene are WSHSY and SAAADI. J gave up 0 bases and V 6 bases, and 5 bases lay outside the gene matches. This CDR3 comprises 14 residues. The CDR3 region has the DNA TGCGCCAGCAGGGCATGGGACAGCTCCTACGAGCAGTACTTC. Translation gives CASRAWDSSYEQYF.

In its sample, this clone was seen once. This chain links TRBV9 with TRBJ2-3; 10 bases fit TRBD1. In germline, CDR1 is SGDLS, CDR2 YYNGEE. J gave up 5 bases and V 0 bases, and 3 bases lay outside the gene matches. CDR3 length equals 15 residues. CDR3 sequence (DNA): TGTGCCAGCAGCGTAGGGGGACAGGGGAAAGATACGCAGTATTTT. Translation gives CASSVGGQGKDTQYF.

The CDR3 here is CASSDTAGGYSEQFF. DNA for the CDR3: TGTGCCAGCAGCGATACAGCGGGGGGGTATAGTGAGCAGTTCTTC. V gene TRBV9 combines with J gene TRBJ2-1, with TRBD2 matching 10 bases. CDR3 length: 15 amino acids. Losses at the gene ends were 3 bases for V and 9 bases for J; bases not matched to a gene: 9. The V gene's germline CDR1 is SGDLS and CDR2 YYNGEE.

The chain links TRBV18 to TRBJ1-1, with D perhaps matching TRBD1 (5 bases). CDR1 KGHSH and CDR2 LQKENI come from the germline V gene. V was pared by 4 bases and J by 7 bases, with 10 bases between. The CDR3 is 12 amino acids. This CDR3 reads CASSLQRGEAFF. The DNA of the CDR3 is TGTGCCAGCTCACTGCAAAGGGGTGAAGCTTTCTTT.

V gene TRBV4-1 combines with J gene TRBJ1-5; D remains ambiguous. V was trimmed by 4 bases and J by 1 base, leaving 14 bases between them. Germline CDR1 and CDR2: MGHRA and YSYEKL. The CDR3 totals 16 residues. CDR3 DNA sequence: TGCGCCAGCAGCCGAGGATTTTTAGTCAGCAATCAGCCCCAGCATTTT. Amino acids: CASSRGFLVSNQPQHF.

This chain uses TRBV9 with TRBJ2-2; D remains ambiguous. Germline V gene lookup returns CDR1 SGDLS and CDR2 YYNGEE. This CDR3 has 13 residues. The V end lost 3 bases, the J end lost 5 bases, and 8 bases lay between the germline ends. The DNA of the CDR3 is TGTGCCAGCAGCGCCCGGTCGACCGGGGAGCTGTTTTTT. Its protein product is CASSARSTGELFF.

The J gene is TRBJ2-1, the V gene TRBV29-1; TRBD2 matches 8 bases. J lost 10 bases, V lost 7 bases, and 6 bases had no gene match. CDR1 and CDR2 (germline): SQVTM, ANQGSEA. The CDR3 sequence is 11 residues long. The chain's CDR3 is CSDLRTSEQFF. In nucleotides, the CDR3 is TGCAGCGACCTTCGGACTAGCGAGCAGTTCTTC.